This TCR beta chain was observed in a study of T cell responses to AZD1222 COVID-19 vaccine. The data were produced by immunoSEQ multiplex PCR, yet TCRdb's version contains in-frame clones alone and is incomplete. The sample lists 150,000 to 200,000 clones, roughly 94% occurring once. The CDR3 has 14 residues. The germline gives CDR1 SGHAT, CDR2 FQNNGV. Trimming at V came to 3 bases and at J to 2 bases, leaving 4 bases not matched to a gene. This chain links TRBV11-2 with TRBJ2-7; 7 nucleotides match TRBD1. The receptor comes from an adult who received the AZD1222 COVID-19 vaccine. The material was peripheral blood, obtained 28 days after the second AZD1222 dose. This CDR3 reads CASSFFQGAYEQYF. CDR3 in DNA: TGTGCCAGCAGCTTTTTTCAGGGGGCCTACGAGCAGTACTTC.